These T cell receptor beta chains were read from a single sample in a study of blood T cell repertoires in COVID-19. Profiled with immunoSEQ multiplex PCR; TCRdb holds only in-frame clones, not every one. The repertoire holds over 250,000 clones, about 81% seen once, with roughly 1.6% in the top ten. Sequencing was done on a sample of peripheral blood. The receptors stem from a human donor with COVID-19, enrolled during active disease. The donor label of this sample is uncertain. Both conserved end residues are part of each CDR3. Each record gives: J gene, V gene, clone size, D gene, CDR3 DNA, CDR3 protein. The D gene is left open where the match is weak. Clone size, where shown, is once, few, many, or a class for clones that have expanded.

TRBJ2-5,TRBV6-1,NA,NA,TGTGCCAGCAGTGAAGCGGGCGTGGCTTTCCAAGAGACCCAGTACTTC,CASSEAGVAFQETQYF
TRBJ1-2,TRBV12-3/TRBV12-4,NA,NA,TGTGCCAGCAGTTTAGAGGGAGCCTACACCTTC,CASSLEGAYTF
TRBJ2-3,TRBV5-1,NA,TRBD2,TGCGCCAGCAGCCGAGCGGGAGTGGGCACAGATACGCAGTATTTT,CASSRAGVGTDTQYF
TRBJ1-1,TRBV9,NA,TRBD1,TGTGCCAGCAGCCCCCGGAGGGTGGGACAGGGCACATGGGGCACTGAAGCTTTCTTT,CASSPRRVGQGTWGTEAFF
TRBJ2-2,TRBV5-1,NA,TRBD2,TGCGCCAGCAGCAGAGGACTAGCGGAGGGCACCGGGGAGCTGTTTTTT,CASSRGLAEGTGELFF
TRBJ1-2,TRBV9,NA,NA,TGTGCCAGCAGCACAGGGCTTAAGGACTATGGCTACACCTTC,CASSTGLKDYGYTF
TRBJ2-5,TRBV6-5,NA,TRBD2,TGTGCCAGCAGTTACTTCGGGACTAGCGGACAAGAGACCCAGTACTTC,CASSYFGTSGQETQYF
TRBJ1-2,TRBV2,once,NA,TGTGCCAGCAGTACGCCGGTCGAGGGCTACACCTTC,CASSTPVEGYTF
TRBJ2-4,TRBV7-2,NA,NA,TGTGCCAGCAGCTTATGGGGCGGGGTGGCATCGGTAAACATTCAGTACTTC,CASSLWGGVASVNIQYF
TRBJ2-1,TRBV28,NA,NA,TGTGCCAGCAGCTTGAGCTACAATGAGCAGTTCTTC,CASSLSYNEQFF
TRBJ2-1,TRBV7-7,NA,TRBD2,TGTGCTAGCAGCTTAACCTCCCCCGGTCTAGCGGGAGGGCTCGGTGAGCAGTTCTTC,CASSLTSPGLAGGLGEQFF
TRBJ1-1,TRBV28,NA,TRBD1,TGTGCCAGCGTAAGACAGGGGGCCAACATTGAAGCTTTCTTT,CASVRQGANIEAFF
TRBJ2-1,TRBV3-1/TRBV3-2,once,TRBD2,TGTGCCAGCAGAGGAACCGGGACTAGCGAATACAATGAGCAGTTCTTC,CASRGTGTSEYNEQFF
TRBJ2-3,TRBV19,NA,TRBD2,TGTGCCAGTAGTTTCTTGGGACTAGCGGGAGGACACACGCAGTATTTT,CASSFLGLAGGHTQYF
TRBJ2-2,TRBV4-3,NA,NA,TGCGCCAGCAGCCACAGGGCGGGGGCAGCCACCGGGGAGCTGTTTTTT,CASSHRAGAATGELFF
TRBJ1-1,TRBV11-2,NA,NA,TGTGCCAGCAGCCAAATAAGAACAGGTTTGAACACTGAAGCTTTCTTT,CASSQIRTGLNTEAFF
TRBJ2-2,TRBV6-5,NA,NA,TGTGCCAGCAGTCTAGGCCCCAACACCGGGGAGCTGTTTTTT,CASSLGPNTGELFF
TRBJ1-2,TRBV28,NA,NA,TGTGCCAGCAGCAGGGGAGGGGGTAGGAATGGCTACACCTTC,CASSRGGGRNGYTF
TRBJ2-5,TRBV6-5,NA,NA,TGTGCCAGCAGCCGACTCACCTCAACTCAAGAGACCCAGTACTTC,CASSRLTSTQETQYF
TRBJ2-3,TRBV24-1,NA,NA,TGTGCCACCAGTGATTTGGGGGCTAGTTCGTACACAGATACGCAGTATTTT,CATSDLGASSYTDTQYF
TRBJ1-6,TRBV6-1,NA,NA,TGTGCCAGCAGTGAAGTCAGACGGGGATCACCCCTCCACTTT,CASSEVRRGSPLHF
TRBJ1-5,TRBV24-1,NA,NA,TGTGCCACCAGTGATTGGGCCGACGGGGTGGGGGGTCACCATTTT,CATSDWADGVGGHHF
TRBJ2-5,TRBV5-1,NA,TRBD2,TGCGCCAGCAGCTTGGGAGGGACTAGCGGAGAAGAGACCCAGTACTTC,CASSLGGTSGEETQYF
TRBJ2-1,TRBV6-5,NA,TRBD1,TGTGCCGCCGATCGCTCAGGGGGTAGGAATGAGCAGTTCTTC,CAADRSGGRNEQFF
TRBJ2-7,TRBV10-3,NA,TRBD2,TGTGCCATCAGTGAGGCTAGCGGGTCCTACGAGCAGTACTTC,CAISEASGSYEQYF
TRBJ2-3,TRBV10-3,NA,TRBD2,TGTGCCATCAGTGACCCGGGACTACCAAGTAGAGATACGCAGTATTTT,CAISDPGLPSRDTQYF